This T cell receptor (beta chain) was retrieved from a study of spatial heterogeneity in lung cancer. A few counts support this clonotype. TCRdb reprocessed the 5' RACE reads via MiXCR and lists one record per CDR3 protein. Of fewer than 150,000 distinct CDR3 sequences listed, more than 10% are singletons. Time point here: blood at routine non-recurrence follow-up after resection. The germline CDR1 and CDR2 sequences are SGHRS and YFSETQ. V was clipped by 0 bases and J by 2 bases, with 14 bases between them. This CDR3 comprises 16 residues. The chain recombines TRBV5-1 with TRBJ2-5; D tentatively reads TRBD1 or TRBD2 (6 bases each). The sample here was PBMCs, taken at follow-up. The receptor was isolated from a female donor with early-stage non-small cell lung cancer. The CDR3 DNA is TGCGCCAGCAGCTTGGTTCGGGGGCGAAAACAAGAGACCCAGTACTTC. Translated: CASSLVRGRKQETQYF.